The present T cell receptor beta chain was sequenced within a study of T cell changes during pregnancy in multiple sclerosis. CDR3 length equals 14 residues. With 10 bases clipped from V and 3 bases from J, the junction kept 6 bases outside the gene matches. CDR1 and CDR2 (germline): ENHRY, SYGVKD. TCRdb's table, derived via immunoSEQ multiplex PCR, lists solely in-frame clones and lacks some. Seen here are around 92,000 clones, about 93% observed once, and the top ten hold roughly 4.5%. The origin of this receptor is a female donor with multiple sclerosis, enrolled in a pregnancy study. This sample comprised peripheral blood, obtained in the first trimester of pregnancy. This chain connects TRBV10-3 to TRBJ2-2; TRBD2 matches at 9 bases. CDR3 loop: CATALAGDTGELFF. The CDR3 nucleotides are TGTGCCACCGCATTAGCGGGGGACACCGGGGAGCTGTTTTTT.